The 22 T cell receptor beta chains in this list originate from one sample, sequenced in a study of CXCR3-negative and CXCR3-positive naive CD8 T cells. In preparing the TRB cDNA libraries, 5' RACE with UMI labels was used. TCRdb re-called the 5' RACE reads and shows each CDR3 protein once, DNA omitted. The sample table includes around 50,000 distinct CDR3 sequences. Their antigens remain unidentified. Study results and limitations: Naive cells with CXCR3 showed TRB CDR3s that were more hydrophobic than those in CXCR3-negative naive cells.

The sequenced sample was naive CXCR3+ CD8+ T cells from blood. Stated subset: CD45RO-CCR7+CD27+CD95- naive CD8+ T cells expressing CXCR3 (TNR3+). The origin of the receptors is a human donor in good health. Some clones in this sample may be carry-over from other donors' samples.

The chain uses TRBV5-1 and TRBJ1-1. Germline CDR1 SGHRS, CDR2 YFSETQ. This CDR3 region has 16 residues. CDR3: CASSLYGPYGNTEAFF.

The rearrangement uses TRBV28 and TRBJ2-7; lacking DNA, the TRBD1 call made by TCRdb goes unchecked. The germline V gene has CDR1 MDHEN and CDR2 SYDVKM. The CDR3 length is 13 residues. Here the CDR3 reads CASSPPYGYEQYF.

This chain joins TRBV29-1 and TRBJ2-5; TCRdb outputs TRBD1, but without DNA this stays unchecked. Germline assignment: CDR1 SQVTM and CDR2 ANQGSEA. The CDR3 extends over 13 amino acids. Here the CDR3 reads CSVDRGPQETQYF.

The chain couples TRBV7-9 to TRBJ2-7; there is no DNA to check the TCRdb D call of TRBD1. This CDR3 has 13 residues. The germline V gene encodes CDR1 SEHNR and CDR2 FQNEAQ (reference sequence). This CDR3 reads CASSLSDSYEQYF.

The rearrangement joins TRBV28 to TRBJ2-7; TCRdb returns TRBD1, unconfirmable since there is no DNA. Germline CDR1 and CDR2: MDHEN and SYDVKM. The CDR3 is 14 residues long. The CDR3 loop reads CASNNRGTSYEQYF.

This chain joins TRBV4-3 and TRBJ1-3; checking the TCRdb D call of TRBD1 is not possible without DNA. Germline V CDR1 and CDR2: LGHNA, YSLEER. The CDR3 sequence is 15 residues long. The CDR3 spells CASSQGTGDGNTIYF.

V usage is TRBV29-1 and J usage is TRBJ2-7. The CDR3 is made up of 11 amino acids. Germline-derived CDR1 and CDR2 are SQVTM and ANQGSEA. The CDR3 loop is CSVEGGYEQYF.

V usage is TRBV20-1 and J usage is TRBJ2-5; TCRdb's D call of TRBD2 is untestable without DNA. CDR3 length: 17 residues. Germline CDR1 is DFQATT and CDR2 is SNEGSKA (reference sequence). The CDR3 sequence: CSACTPRGLAAQETQYF.

The chain couples TRBV7-3 to TRBJ2-3. CDR3 length equals 13 residues. Germline lookup yields CDR1 SGHTA and CDR2 FQGTGA. The CDR3 reads CASSIRHLDTQYF.

The V call is TRBV12-5, the J call TRBJ1-1; lacking DNA, the TRBD1 call made by TCRdb goes unchecked. Germline CDR1 reads LGHNT; CDR2 reads FRNRAP. The CDR3 loop spans 15 amino acids. The CDR3 reads CASGLYGGGAPEAFF.

The chain joins TRBV4-3 to TRBJ2-7; TCRdb returns TRBD1, unconfirmable since there is no DNA. The length of the CDR3 is 16 residues. Germline loops: CDR1 LGHNA, CDR2 YSLEER. The CDR3 spells CASSQESRGGSYEQYF.

CDR3 sequence reads: CASSLAQGVYEQYF. The rearrangement joins TRBV7-2 to TRBJ2-7; as DNA is missing, the TRBD1 call by TCRdb cannot be tested. Germline CDR1 and CDR2: SGHTA and FQGNSA. The CDR3 is 14 residues long.

V is TRBV29-1 and J is TRBJ1-1; the TCRdb call, TRBD1, lacks DNA for checking. The CDR3 spans 14 residues. Germline-derived CDR1 and CDR2 are SQVTM and ANQGSEA. CDR3 residues: CSVEDQGAGTEAFF. The complete variable domain, with remaining parts taken from reference TRBV29-1 and TRBJ1-1, reads SAVISQKPSRDICQRGTSLTIQCQVDSQVTMMFWYRQQPGQSLTLIATANQGSEATYESGFVIDKFPISRPNLTFSTLTVSNMSPEDSSIYLCSVEDQGAGTEAFFGQGTRLTVV.

V usage is TRBV5-4 and J usage is TRBJ2-2; with no DNA, the TCRdb D assignment of TRBD1 cannot be verified. The CDR3 spans 17 residues. Germline loops: CDR1 SGHNT, CDR2 YYREEE (reference sequence). CDR3 amino acids: CASSLGGVLTNTGELFF.

The gene calls are TRBV27 and TRBJ2-3. The CDR3 is 12 residues long. CDR1 MNHEY and CDR2 SMNVEV come from the germline V gene (reference sequence). The CDR3 here is CASSFAADTQYF.

V is TRBV4-2 and J is TRBJ2-7. Germline assignment: CDR1 LGHNA and CDR2 YNFKEQ. This CDR3 has 15 amino acids. CDR3: CASSQDWSVAYEQYF.

The chain combines TRBV12-3 or TRBV12-4 with TRBJ2-2; TCRdb's D call, TRBD1, is unchecked because there is no DNA. The CDR3 is made up of 14 amino acids. The CDR3 spells CASSGTVNTGELFF.

The rearrangement uses TRBV6-6 and TRBJ1-4. Germline assignment: CDR1 MNHNY and CDR2 SVGAGI (reference sequence). The CDR3 has 15 residues. The CDR3 reads CASSRSAISNEKLFF.

J is TRBJ2-7 and V is TRBV7-6; the TRBD2 assignment by TCRdb is unverifiable without DNA. Germline lookup yields CDR1 SGHVS and CDR2 FNYEAQ. The CDR3 loop spans 15 amino acids. The CDR3: CASSSGTSGAYEQYF.

CDR3: CASSFGQGVDEQYF. This rearrangement joins TRBV27 to TRBJ2-7; TCRdb calls TRBD1, which cannot be checked without DNA. Germline-derived CDR1 and CDR2 are MNHEY and SMNVEV (reference sequence). The CDR3 runs to 14 residues.

The chain employs TRBV12-3 or TRBV12-4 and TRBJ2-3; TCRdb lists TRBD1, though no DNA is available to test this call. This CDR3 contains 13 residues. The CDR3 loop is CASSTVPSDTQYF.

The rearrangement links TRBV7-9 to TRBJ2-1; TCRdb designates TRBD1, a call that cannot be tested without DNA. In germline, CDR1 is SEHNR, CDR2 FQNEAQ (reference sequence). The CDR3 consists of 15 residues. This chain's CDR3 is CASSSGASSYNEQFF.